Sequencing of this TCR beta chain was carried out in a study of beta chain features in type 1 diabetes. General study findings and limits: Reads derived from cDNA could over-represent cells showing high TCR expression.

Only a few counts were recorded for this clone. The antigen is undetermined. Sequenced material consisted of expressed TCRB transcripts (all of the isolated RNA was reverse transcribed). Data came from immunoSEQ multiplex PCR; TCRdb stores just in-frame clones and leaves some out. The sample has 970,000 or so clones, about 17% seen once. The ends were cut back, 1 base at V and 6 bases at J, with 6 bases in the middle. CDR1 is MNHEY and CDR2 is SMNVEV in the germline V gene (reference sequence). The CDR3 runs 13 residues. The V and J genes are TRBV27 and TRBJ2-2; no clear D gene. Sequenced sample: naive CD4+ T cells from blood. The clonotype was recovered from a young woman in good health. The CDR3, as DNA: TGTGCCAGCAGTTTATTCGCCCCCGGGGAGCTGTTTTTT. Translating it yields CASSLFAPGELFF.